These 2 T cell receptor beta chains came from one sample sequenced in a study of T-cell reconstitution after alpha-beta-depleted transplantation in children. The TCRbeta library was prepared with unique molecular identifiers. TCRdb independently ran MiXCR on the PCR reads; one entry per CDR3 protein. The sample has around 700,000 distinct CDR3 sequences; around 14% are singletons. The material was PBMCs, obtained before TCRalphabeta/CD19-depleted stem cell transplant. These receptors were taken from a girl under 10 years old with congenital amegakaryocytic thrombocytopenia, due to receive a stem cell transplant.

This clonotype occurred many times. This chain links TRBV4-1 with TRBJ1-2, with 8 positions matching TRBD1. Germline assignment: CDR1 MGHRA and CDR2 YSYEKL. This CDR3 contains 17 residues. J lost 0 bases, V lost 2 bases, and 8 bases had no gene match. In nucleotides, the CDR3 is TGCGCCAGCAGCCAAACCGGACAGGGCTCAGCTAACTATGGCTACACCTTC. Translating gives CASSQTGQGSANYGYTF.

To note about this clonotype: This may stem from a read error, because a much larger clone lies one nucleotide away. The chain is built from TRBV7-9 and TRBJ1-1; TRBD1 might be the D (5 bases). V was pared by 3 bases and J by 4 bases, with 15 bases between. Germline CDR1 SEHNR, CDR2 FQNEAQ (reference sequence). The CDR3 totals 15 residues. As DNA, the CDR3 is TGTGCCAGCAGCTTTTTAGGGGCGCAGGGCACTGAAGCTTTCTTT. Protein product: CASSFLGAQGTEAFF.